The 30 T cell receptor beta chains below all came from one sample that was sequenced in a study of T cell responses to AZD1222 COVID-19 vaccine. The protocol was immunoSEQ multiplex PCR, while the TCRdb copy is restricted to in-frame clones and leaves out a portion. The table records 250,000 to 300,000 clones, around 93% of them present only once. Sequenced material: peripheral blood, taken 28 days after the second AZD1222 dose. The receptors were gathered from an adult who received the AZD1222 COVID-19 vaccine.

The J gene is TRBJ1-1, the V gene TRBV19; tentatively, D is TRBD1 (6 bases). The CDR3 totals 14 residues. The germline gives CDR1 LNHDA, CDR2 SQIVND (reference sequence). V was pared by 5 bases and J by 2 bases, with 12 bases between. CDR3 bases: TGTGCCAGTAGTTTGCAGGGGCTTAACACTGAAGCTTTCTTT. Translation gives CASSLQGLNTEAFF. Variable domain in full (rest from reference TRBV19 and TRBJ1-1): DGGITQSPKYLFRKEGQNVTLSCEQNLNHDAMYWYRQDPGQGLRLIYYSQIVNDFQKGDIAEGYSVSREKKESFPLTVTSAQKNPTAFYLCASSLQGLNTEAFFGQGTRLTVV.

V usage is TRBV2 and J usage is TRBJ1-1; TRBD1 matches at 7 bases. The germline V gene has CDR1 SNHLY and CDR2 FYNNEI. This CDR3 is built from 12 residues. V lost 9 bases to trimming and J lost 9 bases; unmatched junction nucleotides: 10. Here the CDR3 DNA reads TGTGCCAGTCACCCGGGACAGAGCAAAGCTTTCTTT. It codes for CASHPGQSKAFF.

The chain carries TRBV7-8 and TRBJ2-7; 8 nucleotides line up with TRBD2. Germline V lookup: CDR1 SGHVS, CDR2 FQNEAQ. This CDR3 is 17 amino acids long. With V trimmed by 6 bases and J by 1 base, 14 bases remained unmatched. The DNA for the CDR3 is TGTGCCAGCAGTTCCCCTACTAGCGGAGGAGCTTCCTACGAGCAGTACTTC. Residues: CASSSPTSGGASYEQYF.

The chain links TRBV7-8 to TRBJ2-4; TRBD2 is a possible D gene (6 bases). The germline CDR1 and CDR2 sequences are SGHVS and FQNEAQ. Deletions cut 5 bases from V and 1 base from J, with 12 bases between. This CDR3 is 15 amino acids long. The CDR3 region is CASSQSGTAKNIQYF. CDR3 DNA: TGTGCCAGCAGCCAGTCCGGGACTGCCAAAAACATTCAGTACTTC.

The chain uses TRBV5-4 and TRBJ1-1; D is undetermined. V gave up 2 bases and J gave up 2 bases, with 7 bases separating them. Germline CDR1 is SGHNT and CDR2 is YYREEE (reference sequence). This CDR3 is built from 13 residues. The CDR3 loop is CASSFGENTEAFF. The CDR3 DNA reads TGTGCCAGCAGCTTCGGGGAAAACACTGAAGCTTTCTTT.

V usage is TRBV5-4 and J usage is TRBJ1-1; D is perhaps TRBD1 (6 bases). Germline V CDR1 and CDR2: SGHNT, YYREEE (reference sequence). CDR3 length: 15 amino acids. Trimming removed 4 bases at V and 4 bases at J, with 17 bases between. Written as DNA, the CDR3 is TGTGCCAGCAGCCTCCCCGGGACCAGGGGCACTGAAGCTTTCTTT. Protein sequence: CASSLPGTRGTEAFF.

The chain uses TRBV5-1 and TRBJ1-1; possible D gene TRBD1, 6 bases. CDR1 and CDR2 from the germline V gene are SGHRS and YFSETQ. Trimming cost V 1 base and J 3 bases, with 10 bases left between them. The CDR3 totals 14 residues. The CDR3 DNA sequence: TGCGCCAGCAGCTTGACAGGGACCTACACTGAAGCTTTCTTT. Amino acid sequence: CASSLTGTYTEAFF.

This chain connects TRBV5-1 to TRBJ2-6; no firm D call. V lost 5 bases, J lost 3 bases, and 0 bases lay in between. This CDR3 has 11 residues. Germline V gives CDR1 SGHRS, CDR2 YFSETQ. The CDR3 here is CASSGANVLTF. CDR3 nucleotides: TGCGCCAGCAGTGGGGCCAACGTCCTGACTTTC.

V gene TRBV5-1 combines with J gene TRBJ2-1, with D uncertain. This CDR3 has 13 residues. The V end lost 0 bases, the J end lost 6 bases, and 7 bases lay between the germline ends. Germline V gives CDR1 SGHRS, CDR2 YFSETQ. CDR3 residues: CASSLEVTNEQFF. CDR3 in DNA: TGCGCCAGCAGCTTGGAGGTCACCAATGAGCAGTTCTTC.

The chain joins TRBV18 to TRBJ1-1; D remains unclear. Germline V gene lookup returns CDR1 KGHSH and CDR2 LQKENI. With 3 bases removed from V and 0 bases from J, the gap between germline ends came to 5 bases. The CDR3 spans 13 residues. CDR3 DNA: TGTGCCAGCTCACCCAGGATGAACACTGAAGCTTTCTTT. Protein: CASSPRMNTEAFF.

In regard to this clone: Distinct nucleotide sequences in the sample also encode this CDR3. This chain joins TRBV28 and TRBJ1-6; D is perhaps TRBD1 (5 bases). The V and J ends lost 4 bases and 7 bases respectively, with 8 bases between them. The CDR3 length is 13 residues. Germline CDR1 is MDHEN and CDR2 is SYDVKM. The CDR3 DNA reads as TGTGCCAGCAGTTCCTGGGGGAATTCACCCCTCCACTTT. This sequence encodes CASSSWGNSPLHF.

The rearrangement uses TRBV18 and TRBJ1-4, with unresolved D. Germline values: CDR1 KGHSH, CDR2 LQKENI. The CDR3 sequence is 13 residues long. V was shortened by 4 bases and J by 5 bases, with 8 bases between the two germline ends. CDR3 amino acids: CASSLYGNEKLFF. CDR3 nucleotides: TGTGCCAGCTCACTGTACGGGAATGAAAAACTGTTTTTT. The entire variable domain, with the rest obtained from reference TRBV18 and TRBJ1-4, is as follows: NAGVMQNPRHLVRRRGQEARLRCSPMKGHSHVYWYRQLPEEGLKFMVYLQKENIIDESGMPKERFSAEFPKEGPSILRIQQVVRGDSAAYFCASSLYGNEKLFFGSGTQLSVL.

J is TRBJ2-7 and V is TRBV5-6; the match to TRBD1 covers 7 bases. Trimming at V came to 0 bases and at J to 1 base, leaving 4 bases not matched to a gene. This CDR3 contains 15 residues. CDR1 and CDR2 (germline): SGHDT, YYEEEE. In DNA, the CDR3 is TGTGCCAGCAGCTTGGGCCACAGGGGTTCCTACGAGCAGTACTTC. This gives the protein CASSLGHRGSYEQYF.

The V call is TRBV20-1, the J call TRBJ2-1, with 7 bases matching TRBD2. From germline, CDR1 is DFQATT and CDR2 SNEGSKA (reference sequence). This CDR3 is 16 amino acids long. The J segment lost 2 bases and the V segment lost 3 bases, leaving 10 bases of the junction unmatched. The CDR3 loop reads CSASNLGLGTYNEQFF. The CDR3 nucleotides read TGCAGTGCTAGTAACTTAGGACTAGGGACCTACAATGAGCAGTTCTTC.

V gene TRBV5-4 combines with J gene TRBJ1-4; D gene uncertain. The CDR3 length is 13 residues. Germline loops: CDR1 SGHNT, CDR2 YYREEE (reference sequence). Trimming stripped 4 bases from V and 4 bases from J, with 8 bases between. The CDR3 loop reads CASSPGLNEKLFF. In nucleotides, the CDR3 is TGTGCCAGCAGCCCGGGTCTTAATGAAAAACTGTTTTTT.

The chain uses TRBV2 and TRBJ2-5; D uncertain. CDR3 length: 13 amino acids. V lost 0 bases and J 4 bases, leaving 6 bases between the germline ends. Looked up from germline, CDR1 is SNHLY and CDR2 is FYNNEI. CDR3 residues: CASSEAGRETQYF. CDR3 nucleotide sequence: TGTGCCAGCAGTGAAGCGGGAAGAGAGACCCAGTACTTC.

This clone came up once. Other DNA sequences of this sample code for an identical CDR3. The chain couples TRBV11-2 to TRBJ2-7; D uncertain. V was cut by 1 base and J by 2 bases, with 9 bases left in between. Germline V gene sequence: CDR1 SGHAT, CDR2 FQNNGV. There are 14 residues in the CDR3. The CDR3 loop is CASSLGTGAYEQYF. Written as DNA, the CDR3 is TGTGCCAGCAGCTTAGGTACGGGCGCCTACGAGCAGTACTTC.

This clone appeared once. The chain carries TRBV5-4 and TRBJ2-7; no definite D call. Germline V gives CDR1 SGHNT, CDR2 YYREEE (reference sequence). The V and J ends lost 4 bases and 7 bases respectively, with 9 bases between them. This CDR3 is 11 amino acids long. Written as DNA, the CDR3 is TGTGCCAGCAGCAAGGAGTGGGAGCAGTACTTC. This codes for CASSKEWEQYF.

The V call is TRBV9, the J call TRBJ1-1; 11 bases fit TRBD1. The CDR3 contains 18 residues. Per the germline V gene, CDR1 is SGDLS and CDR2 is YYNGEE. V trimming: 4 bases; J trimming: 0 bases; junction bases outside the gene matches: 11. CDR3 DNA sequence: TGTGCCAGCAGCCTCGGGACAGGGGGGACGACCATGAACACTGAAGCTTTCTTT. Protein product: CASSLGTGGTTMNTEAFF.

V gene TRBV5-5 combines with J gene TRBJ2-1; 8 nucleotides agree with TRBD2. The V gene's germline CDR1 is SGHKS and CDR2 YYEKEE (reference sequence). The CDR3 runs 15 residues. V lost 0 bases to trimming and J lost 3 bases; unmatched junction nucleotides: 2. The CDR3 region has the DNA TGTGCCAGCAGCTTGGGGACTAGCAGCTACAATGAGCAGTTCTTC. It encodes CASSLGTSSYNEQFF.

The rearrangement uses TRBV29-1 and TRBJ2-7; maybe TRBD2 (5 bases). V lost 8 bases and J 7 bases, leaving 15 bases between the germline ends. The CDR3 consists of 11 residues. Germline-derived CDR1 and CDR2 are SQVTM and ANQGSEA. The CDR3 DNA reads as TGCAGCTCCTACGGGGTTGGGGAGCAGTACTTC. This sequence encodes CSSYGVGEQYF.

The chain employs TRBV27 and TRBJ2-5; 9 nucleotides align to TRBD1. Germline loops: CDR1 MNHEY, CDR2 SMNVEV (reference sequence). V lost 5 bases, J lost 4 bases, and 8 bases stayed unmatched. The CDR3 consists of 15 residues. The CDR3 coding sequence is TGTGCCAGCAGTACCCGGGACAGGGACCGAGAGACCCAGTACTTC. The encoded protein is CASSTRDRDRETQYF.

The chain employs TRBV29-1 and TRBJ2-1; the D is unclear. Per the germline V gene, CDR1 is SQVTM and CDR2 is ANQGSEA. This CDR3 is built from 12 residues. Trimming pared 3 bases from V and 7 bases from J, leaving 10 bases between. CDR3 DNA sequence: TGCAGCGTTGACTTCATTGGGAATGAGCAGTTCTTC. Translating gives CSVDFIGNEQFF.

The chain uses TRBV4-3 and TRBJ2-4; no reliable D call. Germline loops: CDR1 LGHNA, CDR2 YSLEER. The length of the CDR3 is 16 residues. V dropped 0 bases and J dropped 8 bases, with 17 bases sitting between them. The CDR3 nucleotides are TGCGCCAGCAGCCAAGAACGGCTCCCTGCCAGAGACATTCAGTACTTC. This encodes CASSQERLPARDIQYF.

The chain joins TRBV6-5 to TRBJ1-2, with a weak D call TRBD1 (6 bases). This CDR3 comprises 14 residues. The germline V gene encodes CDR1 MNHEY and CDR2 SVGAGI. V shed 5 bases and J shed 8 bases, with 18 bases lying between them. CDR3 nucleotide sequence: TGTGCCAGCAGTACCCGTTTGCAGGGGCAGGGCTACACCTTC. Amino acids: CASSTRLQGQGYTF.

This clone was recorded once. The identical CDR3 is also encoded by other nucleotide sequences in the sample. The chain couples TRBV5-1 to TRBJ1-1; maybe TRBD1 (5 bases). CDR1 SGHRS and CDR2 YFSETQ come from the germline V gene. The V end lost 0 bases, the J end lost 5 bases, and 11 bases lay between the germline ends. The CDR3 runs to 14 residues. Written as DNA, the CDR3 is TGCGCCAGCAGCTTGGAGGGCTGGGGGACTGAAGCTTTCTTT. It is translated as CASSLEGWGTEAFF.

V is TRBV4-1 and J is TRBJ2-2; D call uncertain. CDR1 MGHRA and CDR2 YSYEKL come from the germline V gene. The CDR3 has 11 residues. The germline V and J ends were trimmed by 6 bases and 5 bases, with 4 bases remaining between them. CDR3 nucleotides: TGCGCCAGCAGGTTAACCGGGGAGCTGTTTTTT. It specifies CASRLTGELFF.

The CDR3 region is CASSADRGFYGYTF. The CDR3, as DNA: TGTGCCAGTAGTGCGGACAGGGGCTTCTATGGCTACACCTTC. This chain joins TRBV19 and TRBJ1-2; 9 bases align to TRBD1. Trimming at V came to 5 bases and at J to 4 bases, leaving 5 bases not matched to a gene. CDR3 size: 14 residues. CDR1 LNHDA and CDR2 SQIVND come from the germline V gene (reference sequence).

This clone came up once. CDR3 loop: CASSSRFGGPGYNEQFF. CDR3 DNA: TGTGCCAGCAGCTCCCGATTCGGGGGGCCCGGCTACAATGAGCAGTTCTTC. The V gene is TRBV11-2, the J gene TRBJ2-1; a weak D match, TRBD2 (7 bases). With 4 bases removed from V and 3 bases from J, the gap between germline ends came to 19 bases. The CDR3 consists of 17 residues. Germline V gene sequence: CDR1 SGHAT, CDR2 FQNNGV.

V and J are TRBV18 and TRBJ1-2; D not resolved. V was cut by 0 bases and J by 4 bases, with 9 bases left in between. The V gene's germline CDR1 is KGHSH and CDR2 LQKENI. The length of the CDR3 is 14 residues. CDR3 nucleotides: TGTGCCAGCTCACCACCCGTGGCTCGCTATGGCTACACCTTC. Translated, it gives CASSPPVARYGYTF.